These 27 T cell receptor beta chains originate from one sample sequenced in a study of shared clonotypes between healthy human individuals. TCRdb's copy holds only in-frame clones and misses some; the assay was immunoSEQ multiplex PCR. Of roughly 500,000 clones listed, roughly 80% are singletons. What was sequenced was PBMCs. These receptor sequences come from a woman aged 40 to 49 in good health. Some clones in this sample may be carry-over from other donors' samples.

The rearrangement joins TRBV28 to TRBJ2-7; 10 bases are a match to TRBD2. Unmatched junction bases numbered 6, after V lost 4 bases and J lost 3 bases. This CDR3 has 15 residues. Germline V lookup: CDR1 MDHEN, CDR2 SYDVKM. The CDR3 loop is CASSSPGTSVYEQYF. The CDR3 DNA is TGTGCCAGCAGTTCTCCCGGGACTAGCGTCTACGAGCAGTACTTC.

CDR3 residues: CASSVDAETYEQYF. The CDR3 coding sequence is TGTGCCAGCAGCGTAGATGCAGAGACCTACGAGCAGTACTTC. This sequence joins TRBV9 and TRBJ2-7; D not certain. V dropped 0 bases and J dropped 2 bases, with 9 bases sitting between them. CDR1 and CDR2 (germline): SGDLS, YYNGEE. The CDR3 is made up of 14 amino acids.

This clone was detected once. The genes are TRBV7-8 and TRBJ1-1; weak D call: TRBD1 (5 bases). The CDR3 consists of 15 residues. Germline V lookup: CDR1 SGHVS, CDR2 FQNEAQ. V lost 5 bases and J lost 2, with 15 bases in between. The CDR3 coding sequence is TGTGCCAGCAGCAGAGGGGTAGGGGAAAACACTGAAGCTTTCTTT. It encodes CASSRGVGENTEAFF.

Here the CDR3 reads CASSLLPTKGTQYF. In DNA form, the CDR3 reads TGTGCCAGCAGTTTATTGCCGACGAAGGGGACCCAGTACTTC. The rearrangement uses TRBV28 and TRBJ2-5; D unclear. This CDR3 contains 14 residues. Germline values: CDR1 MDHEN, CDR2 SYDVKM. The V end was cut by 1 base, the J end by 7 bases, with 13 bases between.

The CDR3, as DNA: TGTGCCACCAGCAGAGGCCGGAGGGGCTACGAGCAGTACTTC. Amino acid sequence: CATSRGRRGYEQYF. The V and J genes are TRBV15 and TRBJ2-7; TRBD2 is a possible D gene (6 bases). V was trimmed by 1 base and J by 3 bases, leaving 10 bases between them. The CDR3 is 14 residues long. Germline V gene data show CDR1 as LNHNV and CDR2 as YYDKDF (reference sequence).

The chain uses TRBV27 and TRBJ2-5, with D unclear. Trimming took off 3 bases at V and 7 bases at J, with 9 bases between the two ends. The germline CDR1 and CDR2 sequences are MNHEY and SMNVEV (reference sequence). This CDR3 is built from 12 residues. Written as DNA, the CDR3 is TGTGCCAGCAGTTTTGACGGGCGGACCCAGTACTTC. Its translation is CASSFDGRTQYF.

This chain connects TRBV5-4 to TRBJ2-1, with D tentatively TRBD1 (5 bases). CDR1 and CDR2 from the germline V gene are SGHNT and YYREEE (reference sequence). The CDR3 totals 17 residues. V lost 0 bases and J 0 bases, leaving 13 bases between the germline ends. The DNA for the CDR3 is TGTGCCAGCAGCTTGGGTGGGTGGGGCGACTCCTACAATGAGCAGTTCTTC. The encoded protein is CASSLGGWGDSYNEQFF.

Comment on this clone: This is likely an artifact of a read error, given a far larger clone one base away. The gene calls are TRBV28 and TRBJ2-1, with D possibly matching TRBD2 (6 bases). This CDR3 is built from 17 residues. Trimming removed 2 bases at V and 0 bases at J, with 14 bases between. Germline CDR1 is MDHEN and CDR2 is SYDVKM. The CDR3, as DNA: TGTGCCAGCAGTTTACCCCCCGGGAGAAGCTCCTACAATGAGCAGTTCTTC. Its protein is CASSLPPGRSSYNEQFF.

This clone was seen a handful of times. At one end the junction does not follow the germline gene, possibly because of a read error. V gene TRBV30 combines with J gene TRBJ2-1; 14 positions match TRBD2. The CDR3 is made up of 13 amino acids. Germline lookup yields CDR1 GTSNPN and CDR2 SVGIG (reference sequence). In nucleotides, the CDR3 is TGTGCCTGGGCCCCGGGACTAGCGGGAGCCCCCCTCTTC. Translating it yields CAWAPGLAGAPLF.

The V gene is TRBV2, the J gene TRBJ2-5; TRBD2 matches 12 bases. Trimming at V came to 1 base and at J to 5 bases, leaving 2 bases not matched to a gene. The CDR3 has 15 amino acids. Germline CDR1 SNHLY, CDR2 FYNNEI. The CDR3 reads CASSEVLAGGETQYF. Written as DNA, the CDR3 is TGTGCCAGCAGTGAAGTGCTAGCGGGAGGGGAGACCCAGTACTTC.

Details on this clone: A far larger clone is off by one base, so a read error is likely. Other nucleotide sequences in the sample specify the same CDR3. V is TRBV10-3 and J is TRBJ2-1; 10 positions agree with TRBD1. CDR3 length: 16 amino acids. From germline, CDR1 is ENHRY and CDR2 SYGVKD. For the CDR3, the DNA is TGTGCCATCAGTCATTCCGGGACAGGGGATTACAACGAGCAGTTCTTC. Its translation is CAISHSGTGDYNEQFF.

The CDR3: CASSEAAAPPPNYGYTF. The DNA of the CDR3 is TGTGCCAGCAGTGAAGCGGCGGCCCCTCCGCCTAACTATGGCTACACCTTC. The chain carries TRBV2 and TRBJ1-2, with D unresolved. V was shortened by 0 bases and J by 0 bases, with 14 bases between the two germline ends. This CDR3 is built from 17 residues. Germline V lookup: CDR1 SNHLY, CDR2 FYNNEI.

As for this clone: It may be a read error: a sequence one base away is much more abundant. The V and J genes are TRBV7-6 and TRBJ2-3, with D unclear. This CDR3 has 15 residues. Germline V gene lookup returns CDR1 SGHVS and CDR2 FNYEAQ. Trimming cost V 0 bases and J 3 bases, with 10 bases left between them. CDR3 in DNA: TGTGCCAGCAGCTTAGCACAGATCAGTACAGATACGCAGTATTTT. This translates into CASSLAQISTDTQYF.

The J gene is TRBJ1-1, the V gene TRBV19, with D hard to call. The CDR3 extends over 14 amino acids. With 3 bases removed from V and 1 base from J, the gap between germline ends came to 9 bases. In germline, CDR1 is LNHDA, CDR2 SQIVND (reference sequence). The CDR3 spells CASSIYRTNTEAFF. The CDR3 DNA reads TGTGCCAGTAGTATTTACAGAACGAACACTGAAGCTTTCTTT.

V and J are TRBV6-5 and TRBJ2-7; 7 nucleotides agree with TRBD1. V gave up 11 bases and J gave up 6 bases; unmatched junction bases: 10. Germline assignment: CDR1 MNHEY and CDR2 SVGAGI. This CDR3 is 12 amino acids long. The CDR3, as DNA: TGTGCCTCGCGAGGGGGCGCGGGCGAGCAGTACTTC. Its protein product is CASRGGAGEQYF.

This rearrangement joins TRBV14 to TRBJ2-7; the match to TRBD2 covers 9 bases. V was clipped by 3 bases and J by 5 bases; unmatched bases: 11. Germline V gene lookup returns CDR1 SGHDN and CDR2 FVKESK. The CDR3 consists of 16 residues. CDR3 residues: CASSQASGMVGDEQYF. CDR3 bases: TGTGCCAGCAGCCAGGCTAGCGGGATGGTAGGAGACGAGCAGTACTTC.

The chain links TRBV10-3 to TRBJ2-1; 11 bases map to TRBD2. The V and J ends lost 7 bases and 7 bases, in that order; junction bases with no gene match: 3. Germline V CDR1 and CDR2: ENHRY, SYGVKD. The CDR3 covers 13 residues. DNA of the CDR3: TGTGCCATCAATAGCGGGAGGGATAATGAGCAGTTCTTC. Its translation is CAINSGRDNEQFF.

Note on this clone: Other DNA sequences in this sample translate to the same CDR3. V is TRBV2 and J is TRBJ1-4; TRBD1 is a possible D gene (6 bases). Germline lookup yields CDR1 SNHLY and CDR2 FYNNEI. The CDR3 is 14 amino acids. The V end was cut by 6 bases, the J end by 3 bases, with 11 bases between. CDR3 in DNA: TGTGCCAGCAGCGCCGACAGGTCTAATGAAAAACTGTTTTTT. Its protein product is CASSADRSNEKLFF.

This sequence joins TRBV7-8 and TRBJ1-1; D unresolved. Trimming cost V 4 bases and J 11 bases, with 20 bases left between them. This CDR3 is built from 14 residues. Germline V gives CDR1 SGHVS, CDR2 FQNEAQ. CDR3 amino acids: CASSSPIESGVAFF. The CDR3 DNA follows: TGTGCCAGCAGCTCCCCTATCGAATCAGGTGTGGCTTTCTTT. Full variable domain (rest looked up from reference TRBV7-8 and TRBJ1-1): GAGVSQSPRYKVAKRGQDVALRCDPISGHVSLFWYQQALGQGPEFLTYFQNEAQLDKSGLPSDRFFAERPEGSVSTLKIQRTQQEDSAVYLCASSSPIESGVAFFGQGTRLTVV.

The chain is built from TRBV7-9 and TRBJ2-5, with TRBD2 matching over 8 bases. Germline values: CDR1 SEHNR, CDR2 FQNEAQ (reference sequence). V shed 5 bases and J 1 base; nucleotides not matched to a gene: 3. The CDR3 contains 14 residues. CDR3 nucleotides: TGTGCCAGCAGCCCTGGGACTAGCCAAGAGACCCAGTACTTC. This gives the protein CASSPGTSQETQYF.

The chain couples TRBV27 to TRBJ2-7; either TRBD1 or TRBD2 may supply D (5 bases each). Germline V gives CDR1 MNHEY, CDR2 SMNVEV (reference sequence). V lost 2 bases and J 12 bases, leaving 14 bases between the germline ends. The CDR3 loop spans 12 amino acids. The CDR3 DNA follows: TGTGCCAGCAGTTTACGACAGCCTGGGGGGTACTTC. Translation: CASSLRQPGGYF.

J is TRBJ2-1 and V is TRBV28; 7 bases line up with TRBD1. Looked up from germline, CDR1 is MDHEN and CDR2 is SYDVKM. The CDR3 spans 13 residues. Trimming at V came to 10 bases and at J to 8 bases, leaving 11 bases not matched to a gene. The CDR3 spells CATSNRGTDEQFF. CDR3 nucleotide sequence: TGTGCCACCTCGAACAGGGGTACGGATGAGCAGTTCTTC.

Notes on this clone: With a far larger clone one base away, a read error is the likely cause. This specimen includes other DNA sequences encoding the same CDR3. The chain joins TRBV5-1 to TRBJ2-7; 12 bases agree with TRBD1. Germline assignment: CDR1 SGHRS and CDR2 YFSETQ. The CDR3 has 16 residues. With V trimmed by 0 bases and J by 7 bases, 8 bases remained unmatched. The CDR3 DNA reads TGCGCCAGCAGCTTGGGAACAGGGACAGGGGGCAGAGAGCAGTACTTC. Its protein product is CASSLGTGTGGREQYF.

The chain employs TRBV9 and TRBJ2-7; unclear D gene. Trimming stripped 0 bases from V and 6 bases from J, with 7 bases between. This CDR3 is built from 12 residues. Germline CDR1 is SGDLS and CDR2 is YYNGEE. The chain's CDR3 is CASSVDRGEQYF. DNA for the CDR3: TGTGCCAGCAGCGTAGATCGTGGCGAGCAGTACTTC.

As concerns this clone: It differs at one base from a far larger clone, so likely a read error. The rearrangement links TRBV5-4 to TRBJ2-2, with 10 positions matching TRBD1. The germline V gene encodes CDR1 SGHNT and CDR2 YYREEE (reference sequence). The trim removed 1 base at V and 0 bases at J, leaving 9 bases unmatched. The CDR3 length is 19 residues. CDR3: CASSLRQGALHANTGELFF. CDR3 coding DNA: TGTGCCAGCAGCTTGCGACAGGGGGCCTTACACGCGAACACCGGGGAGCTGTTTTTT.

The chain carries TRBV6-5 and TRBJ2-7, with 8 bases identical to TRBD2. This CDR3 has 15 amino acids. Germline lookup yields CDR1 MNHEY and CDR2 SVGAGI. J lost 3 bases, V lost 4 bases, and 8 bases had no gene match. The CDR3 reads CASSSLSSGNYEQYF. In nucleotides, the CDR3 is TGTGCCAGCAGTTCCCTCAGTAGCGGGAACTACGAGCAGTACTTC.

The rearrangement uses TRBV29-1 and TRBJ2-7; TRBD1 aligns across 8 bases. The CDR3 sequence is 15 residues long. Per the germline V gene, CDR1 is SQVTM and CDR2 is ANQGSEA. The trim removed 1 base at V and 4 bases at J, leaving 9 bases unmatched. The CDR3 DNA sequence: TGCAGCGTTGAAGGAGTCAGGGGGCGGGTGTACGAGCAGTACTTC. Its translation: CSVEGVRGRVYEQYF.